Following are 28 T cell receptor beta chains from one sample sequenced in a study of blood T cell repertoires in COVID-19 (dated by TCRdb to 2018 to 2020). The method was the immunoSEQ multiplex PCR assay. TCRdb holds this immuneACCESS table with in-frame rearrangements only. Some clones are missing; in checked studies, unresolved V genes explain under half, and the rest has no known cause. Counted in this sample were tens of thousands of clones; around 83% of them appeared once. The leading ten clones occupy 22% of the sample. Material for sequencing was peripheral blood. The source of these receptors is a woman aged 80 or over in a cohort sampled during active or convalescent COVID-19.

V and J are TRBV11-2 and TRBJ2-2; possibly TRBD2 for D (6 bases). The V end lost 5 bases, the J end lost 2 bases, and 9 bases lay between the germline ends. The CDR3 extends over 14 amino acids. Germline loops: CDR1 SGHAT, CDR2 FQNNGV. As DNA, the CDR3 is TGTGCCAGCAGCCGGACTATTAACACCGGGGAGCTGTTTTTT. This encodes CASSRTINTGELFF.

The CDR3 DNA is TGTGCCAGCAGCCCCCGGACAGGGAACGATGAGCAGTTCTTC. It encodes CASSPRTGNDEQFF. The rearrangement joins TRBV3-1 (or the pseudogene TRBV3-2) to TRBJ2-1, with 8 bases aligning to TRBD1. Germline values: CDR1 LGHDT, CDR2 YNNKEL (reference sequence). CDR3 length equals 14 residues. Losses at the gene ends were 4 bases for V and 8 bases for J; bases not matched to a gene: 7.

This sequence joins TRBV2 and TRBJ2-2; 15 nucleotides agree with TRBD2. The CDR3 is made up of 16 amino acids. With 6 bases clipped from V and 8 bases from J, the junction kept 7 bases outside the gene matches. Per germline, CDR1 SNHLY and CDR2 FYNNEI. The CDR3 region is CASREGLAGGLGELFF. DNA of the CDR3: TGTGCCAGCAGAGAGGGACTAGCGGGAGGACTAGGGGAGCTGTTTTTT.

This clone was picked up one time. The rearrangement links TRBV18 to TRBJ2-7; TRBD1 matches at 8 bases. The CDR3 spans 14 residues. The V gene's germline CDR1 is KGHSH and CDR2 LQKENI. Trimming cost V 6 bases and J 1 base; bases outside gene matches: 5. Written as DNA, the CDR3 is TGTGCCAGCTCCCGGGACAGGAATTCCTACGAGCAGTACTTC. Its translation: CASSRDRNSYEQYF.

This clone was seen once. The V gene is TRBV3-1 (or the pseudogene TRBV3-2), the J gene TRBJ2-5; TRBD2 aligns across 11 bases. CDR1 is LGHDT and CDR2 is YNNKEL in the germline V gene (reference sequence). J gave up 4 bases and V 2 bases, and 12 bases lay outside the gene matches. This CDR3 region has 18 residues. Written as DNA, the CDR3 is TGTGCCAGCAGCCAAATCACCCTAGCGGGGGGAGTGTCAGAGACCCAGTACTTC. Protein sequence: CASSQITLAGGVSETQYF.

DNA of the CDR3: TGTGCCATCGGGACAGACCTTTCAACTAATGAAAAACTGTTTTTT. This gives the protein CAIGTDLSTNEKLFF. V usage is TRBV6-5 and J usage is TRBJ1-4, with 7 bases lining up with TRBD1. This CDR3 has 15 residues. CDR1 is MNHEY and CDR2 is SVGAGI in the germline V gene. Trimming at V came to 10 bases and at J to 0 bases, leaving 8 bases not matched to a gene.

The chain is built from TRBV15 and TRBJ2-3; perhaps TRBD2 as D (7 bases). The CDR3 runs 15 residues. V was cut by 5 bases and J by 2 bases, with 14 bases left in between. The V gene's germline CDR1 is LNHNV and CDR2 YYDKDF (reference sequence). CDR3 sequence (DNA): TGTGCCACCAGCGGGAGGGGACATAACACAGATACGCAGTATTTT. Translating gives CATSGRGHNTDTQYF.

The chain is built from TRBV3-1 (or the pseudogene TRBV3-2) and TRBJ2-1; 7 positions match TRBD2. J was trimmed by 6 bases and V by 1 base; bases with no gene match: 9. The CDR3 is made up of 16 amino acids. The germline V gene encodes CDR1 LGHDT and CDR2 YNNKEL (reference sequence). The CDR3 region is CASSQVARGSGNEQFF. The DNA for the CDR3 is TGTGCCAGCAGCCAAGTCGCCCGCGGGAGTGGCAATGAGCAGTTCTTC.

The genes are TRBV11-2 and TRBJ2-5; D uncertain. Germline lookup yields CDR1 SGHAT and CDR2 FQNNGV. The V end was cut by 5 bases, the J end by 0 bases, with 4 bases between. This CDR3 contains 12 residues. The CDR3 sequence is CASSPNQETQYF. The CDR3 nucleotides are TGTGCCAGCAGCCCCAACCAAGAGACCCAGTACTTC.

The V and J genes are TRBV28 and TRBJ2-5, with a tentative D call TRBD2 (5 bases). Trimming shortened V by 3 bases and J by 5 bases, and 10 bases separated the two germline ends. The CDR3 has 13 residues. Per germline, CDR1 MDHEN and CDR2 SYDVKM. This CDR3 reads CASSFPGSETQYF. In nucleotides, the CDR3 is TGTGCCAGCAGTTTCCCGGGGAGTGAGACCCAGTACTTC.

The chain links TRBV5-1 to TRBJ2-1; no clear D. This CDR3 is built from 14 residues. V was clipped by 0 bases and J by 2 bases, with 6 bases between them. Germline CDR1 reads SGHRS; CDR2 reads YFSETQ. Written as DNA, the CDR3 is TGCGCCAGCAGCTTGGATGAGGCCTACAATGAGCAGTTCTTC. It is translated as CASSLDEAYNEQFF.

The CDR3 protein is CASSPQGGNTEAFF. CDR3 sequence (DNA): TGTGCCAGCAGCCCTCAGGGGGGGAACACTGAAGCTTTCTTT. The chain employs TRBV9 and TRBJ1-1, with 7 bases identical to TRBD1. V dropped 4 bases and J dropped 1; count of bases not matched to a gene: 4. This CDR3 is 14 amino acids long. The germline CDR1 and CDR2 sequences are SGDLS and YYNGEE.

The chain uses TRBV19 and TRBJ2-3; 14 bases map to TRBD2. Losses at the gene ends were 5 bases for V and 4 bases for J; bases not matched to a gene: 5. The CDR3 spans 16 residues. Germline-derived CDR1 and CDR2 are LNHDA and SQIVND (reference sequence). The CDR3: CASSARLAGGPDTQYF. As DNA, the CDR3 is TGTGCCAGTAGTGCTAGACTAGCGGGAGGGCCAGATACGCAGTATTTT.

J is TRBJ2-2 and V is TRBV3-1 (or the pseudogene TRBV3-2); 9 bases match TRBD1. CDR3 length: 16 residues. Trimming removed 0 bases from V and 4 bases from J; junction bases left unmatched: 3. Germline V gene sequence: CDR1 LGHDT, CDR2 YNNKEL (reference sequence). DNA of the CDR3: TGTGCCAGCAGCCAAGATGGACAGGGGATCACCGGGGAGCTGTTTTTT. Protein: CASSQDGQGITGELFF.

The rearrangement joins TRBV3-1 (or the pseudogene TRBV3-2) to TRBJ2-5; D may be TRBD1 (6 bases). Germline loops: CDR1 LGHDT, CDR2 YNNKEL (reference sequence). This CDR3 contains 14 residues. The V and J ends lost 2 bases and 1 base respectively, with 8 bases between them. CDR3 region: CASSQWTAQETQYF. CDR3 nucleotide sequence: TGTGCCAGCAGCCAATGGACAGCCCAAGAGACCCAGTACTTC.

The chain recombines TRBV7-9 with TRBJ2-1; weak D call: TRBD2 (5 bases). This CDR3 spans 15 amino acids. V was clipped by 3 bases and J by 4 bases, with 13 bases between them. CDR1 is SEHNR, CDR2 FQNEAQ, per germline (reference sequence). The CDR3 sequence: CASSFTEAGYNEQFF. CDR3 coding DNA: TGTGCCAGCAGCTTCACGGAGGCAGGATACAATGAGCAGTTCTTC.

The chain uses TRBV14 and TRBJ1-5, with 9 bases fitting TRBD1. Germline trimming cut 2 bases from V and 6 bases from J; bases unmatched to any gene: 2. The CDR3 contains 14 residues. Per the germline V gene, CDR1 is SGHDN and CDR2 is FVKESK. In nucleotides, the CDR3 is TGTGCCAGCAGCCAATCGACAGGGGGTCAGCCCCAGCATTTT. Amino acid sequence: CASSQSTGGQPQHF.

V usage is TRBV10-1 and J usage is TRBJ2-2, with D perhaps TRBD2 (5 bases). Trimming took 0 bases from V and 6 from J, leaving 8 bases between them. The CDR3 has 14 residues. The germline CDR1 and CDR2 sequences are WNHNN and SYGVQD (reference sequence). The CDR3 DNA reads as TGCGCCAGCAGTGAGTCTACTAGGCCCGGGGAGCTGTTTTTT. This encodes CASSESTRPGELFF.

The V gene is TRBV28, the J gene TRBJ2-5; D unclear. V lost 2 bases to trimming and J lost 6 bases, with 4 bases between them. Germline V gene sequence: CDR1 MDHEN, CDR2 SYDVKM. The CDR3 runs to 11 residues. The CDR3 loop reads CASSLEKTQYF. The CDR3 nucleotides are TGTGCCAGCAGTTTAGAGAAGACCCAGTACTTC.

J is TRBJ1-1 and V is TRBV7-9; the match to TRBD1 covers 9 bases. V lost 3 bases to trimming and J lost 8 bases; unmatched junction nucleotides: 10. Germline loops: CDR1 SEHNR, CDR2 FQNEAQ (reference sequence). The length of the CDR3 is 15 residues. CDR3 region: CASSLGQGDSSEAFF. CDR3 nucleotide sequence: TGTGCCAGCAGCTTGGGACAGGGTGATTCTTCCGAAGCTTTCTTT.

This clone came up once. CDR3 in DNA: TGTGCCAGCAGTCCGGGGGTGCTGGGCTATGGCTACACCTTC. Translating it yields CASSPGVLGYGYTF. The chain has TRBV7-3 and TRBJ1-2, with a weak D call TRBD1 (5 bases). V was shortened by 6 bases and J by 4 bases, with 15 bases between the two germline ends. In germline, CDR1 is SGHTA, CDR2 FQGTGA. This CDR3 contains 14 residues.

The rearrangement uses TRBV6-2 or TRBV6-3 and TRBJ1-6; 9 bases map to TRBD1. The CDR3 consists of 16 residues. The V gene end was trimmed by 6 bases and the J gene end by 8 bases; junction bases not matched to a gene: 11. The V gene's germline CDR1 is MNHEY and CDR2 SVGEGT. The CDR3 here is CASSPGTGPHYSPLHF. Here the CDR3 DNA reads TGTGCCAGCAGCCCTGGGACAGGGCCCCATTATTCACCCCTCCACTTT.

Turning to this clone: This same CDR3 is encoded by further DNA sequences in the sample. The rearrangement uses TRBV19 and TRBJ1-1; D might be TRBD1 (5 bases). The V gene lost 2 bases and the J gene lost 1 base, with 8 bases spanning the gap. The CDR3 extends over 14 amino acids. CDR1 is LNHDA, CDR2 SQIVND, per germline (reference sequence). This chain's CDR3 is CASSILQGNTEAFF. DNA for the CDR3: TGTGCCAGTAGTATACTCCAGGGGAACACTGAAGCTTTCTTT.

The gene calls are TRBV6-5 and TRBJ1-1; 7 bases agree with TRBD1. J lost 3 bases, V lost 4 bases, and 8 bases had no gene match. Germline assignment: CDR1 MNHEY and CDR2 SVGAGI. The CDR3 is 15 amino acids. The CDR3 coding sequence is TGTGCCAGCAGTTCTCAGACAACAGGGGACACTGAAGCTTTCTTT. Encoded protein: CASSSQTTGDTEAFF.

This clone was found a few times. V is TRBV6-6 and J is TRBJ1-2; the D gene is possibly TRBD1 (5 bases). Germline CDR1 and CDR2: MNHNY and SVGAGI (reference sequence). Trimming took off 10 bases at V and 8 bases at J, with 17 bases between the two ends. The CDR3 has 12 amino acids. CDR3 in amino acids: CATERGELGYTF. As DNA, the CDR3 is TGTGCCACGGAACGGGGGGAACTGGGCTACACCTTC.

Concerning this clone: One junction end does not reproduce the germline sequence, and a read error may be involved. The genes are TRBV7-7 and TRBJ2-7, with a possible D match to TRBD1 (6 bases). The length of the CDR3 is 15 residues. In germline, CDR1 is SSHAT, CDR2 FNYEAQ (reference sequence). In DNA, the CDR3 is TGTGCTAGCAGCTTAGCGCCGGACAGCTCCTACGAGCAGTACTTC. Amino acids: CASSLAPDSSYEQYF. The complete variable domain, with remaining parts taken from reference TRBV7-7 and TRBJ2-7, reads GAGVSQSPRYKVTKRGQDVTLRCDPISSHATLYWYQQALGQGPEFLTYFNYEAQPDKSGLPSDRFSAERPEGSISTLTIQRTEQRDSAMYRCASSLAPDSSYEQYFGPGTRLTVT.

This clone was seen a single time. The chain carries TRBV6-5 and TRBJ2-5; 11 bases match TRBD2. Unmatched junction bases numbered 2, after V lost 5 bases and J lost 0 bases. Germline V gene sequence: CDR1 MNHEY, CDR2 SVGAGI. The CDR3 has 15 amino acids. CDR3 protein: CASSRLAGNQETQYF. The DNA of the CDR3 is TGTGCCAGCAGTCGACTAGCGGGAAACCAAGAGACCCAGTACTTC.

CDR3 nucleotide sequence: TGTGCCAGCAGTCCGGGACTAGCGGGAGGTAGCGAGCAGTACTTC. Its protein product is CASSPGLAGGSEQYF. V usage is TRBV3-1 (or the pseudogene TRBV3-2) and J usage is TRBJ2-7; TRBD2 matches 15 bases. Germline V gene lookup returns CDR1 LGHDT and CDR2 YNNKEL (reference sequence). The length of the CDR3 is 15 residues. J lost 6 bases, V lost 6 bases, and 6 bases had no gene match.